This T cell receptor (beta chain) was captured in a study of shared clonotypes between healthy human individuals. Clones were read by immunoSEQ multiplex PCR, and TCRdb kept only the in-frame ones, dropping some. The sample has about 700,000 clones; just over 90% are singletons. CD8 cells classed as naive were CD45RO-negative and positively selected for CCR7, excluding terminally differentiated effector memory CD45RA+ cells. This CDR3 has 16 amino acids. Germline CDR1 and CDR2: MNHNS and SASEGT. The ends were cut back, 1 base at V and 0 bases at J, with 13 bases in the middle. The chain uses TRBV6-1 and TRBJ2-7; D uncertain. Sequenced: naive CD8+ T cells sorted from blood. The source of this sequence is a man aged 30-40 years in good health. CDR3 sequence reads: CASSEVSSSYSYEQYF. CDR3 sequence (DNA): TGTGCCAGCAGTGAAGTATCATCCTCGTACTCCTACGAGCAGTACTTC.